Below, 29 T cell receptor beta chains from the same sample are listed, as sequenced in a study of naive and memory T cell subsets. For these receptors, no antigen is known. General study findings and limits: A few larger clonotypes appeared in naive repertoires, especially CD8, possibly memory cells re-expressing CD45RA.

Two oligonucleotides, mixed equimolar, formed the beta constant-region primer covering TRBC1 and TRBC2. Nested alpha and beta constant-region primers with the SP2 primer drove four PCR rounds on ligated cDNA. TCRdb re-called the UMI-ligation and nested PCR reads through MiXCR, storing one row per CDR3 protein. The sample shows about 99,000 distinct CDR3 sequences, about 14% of them seen only once. Sequenced sample: naive CD8+ T cells from blood. The receptors shown here come from a human donor in good health.

A word on this clonotype: Relative to the germline gene, one junction end is altered; a read error may explain this. The CDR3 protein is CASSIDNSYNEKFF. The CDR3 nucleotides read TGTGCCAGCTCGATTGACAACTCCTACAATGAGAAGTTCTTC. The J gene is TRBJ2-1, the V gene TRBV18, with no clear D. CDR1 and CDR2 (germline): KGHSH, LQKENI. The CDR3 covers 14 residues.

This clonotype occurred a few times. The chain combines TRBV5-6 with TRBJ1-1; the match to TRBD1 covers 7 bases. The junction had 5 bases not matched to a gene; V was cut back by 4 bases and J by 8 bases. This CDR3 is built from 12 residues. The germline V gene encodes CDR1 SGHDT and CDR2 YYEEEE. As DNA, the CDR3 is TGTGCCAGCAGCGACGGGACAGACGAAGCTTTCTTT. It yields the protein CASSDGTDEAFF.

This clonotype was seen a few times. This chain uses TRBV12-3 or TRBV12-4 with TRBJ1-2, with TRBD1 identical over 9 bases. Trimming at V came to 3 bases and at J to 7 bases, leaving 12 bases not matched to a gene. This CDR3 has 16 residues. CDR3 nucleotides: TGTGCCAGCAGTTTCCGGGTGGGACAGGGCACGACTGGCTACACCTTC. Translating gives CASSFRVGQGTTGYTF.

The J gene is TRBJ1-4, the V gene TRBV7-8; 7 positions match TRBD1. This CDR3 region has 15 residues. V trimming: 1 base; J trimming: 8 bases; junction bases outside the gene matches: 7. Germline loops: CDR1 SGHVS, CDR2 FQNEAQ. The CDR3 region has the DNA TGTGCCAGCAGCTTAGGGGCAGGGGGACGAGAAAAACTGTTTTTT. Its translation is CASSLGAGGREKLFF.

This clonotype appeared many times. This rearrangement joins TRBV7-9 to TRBJ2-2; the D is unclear. The V end lost 5 bases, the J end lost 8 bases, and 9 bases lay between the germline ends. The CDR3 totals 12 residues. Germline assignment: CDR1 SEHNR and CDR2 FQNEAQ (reference sequence). For the CDR3, the DNA is TGTGCCAGCAGCGGCCCCAGGGGGGAGCTGTTTTTT. This sequence encodes CASSGPRGELFF.

This clonotype was seen a handful of times. The genes are TRBV4-3 and TRBJ2-1; 14 bases fit TRBD2. V dropped 0 bases and J dropped 1; count of bases not matched to a gene: 8. Per germline, CDR1 LGHNA and CDR2 YSLEER. This CDR3 has 20 amino acids. In nucleotides, the CDR3 is TGCGCCAGCAGCCAAGATCGGACTAGCGGGGGGATTAGGTCCTACAATGAGCAGTTCTTC. As protein: CASSQDRTSGGIRSYNEQFF.

To note about this clonotype: It is likely a read error, because the conserved phenylalanine at the end of the CDR3 is missing. V and J are TRBV29-1 and TRBJ1-2; 8 bases line up with TRBD1. In germline, CDR1 is SQVTM, CDR2 ANQGSEA. The CDR3 runs 13 residues. V was clipped by 1 base and J by 5 bases; unmatched bases: 3. For the CDR3, the DNA is TGCAGCGTTGAAGGACAGGGGTATTATGGCTACACCTTA. Translation gives CSVEGQGYYGYTL.

This clonotype was recorded many times. The chain recombines TRBV4-1 with TRBJ2-4, with a weak D call TRBD1 (6 bases). The CDR3 sequence is 16 residues long. Germline CDR1 MGHRA, CDR2 YSYEKL. Deletions cut 0 bases from V and 3 bases from J, with 12 bases between. The CDR3 DNA is TGCGCCAGCAGCCAAGAACTAGGGGGTGTCAAAAACATTCAGTACTTC. As protein: CASSQELGGVKNIQYF.

This clonotype came up a few times. The V and J genes are TRBV27 and TRBJ2-7; D uncertain. Germline V CDR1 and CDR2: MNHEY, SMNVEV (reference sequence). The CDR3 totals 14 residues. V dropped 6 bases and J dropped 3 bases, with 15 bases sitting between them. The CDR3 DNA reads as TGTGCCAGCAGGCCTGGACCTACTTACTACGAGCAGTACTTC. Translation gives CASRPGPTYYEQYF.

This clonotype came up many times. This chain uses TRBV4-3 with TRBJ1-2; 9 bases match TRBD1. V trimming: 0 bases; J trimming: 6 bases; junction bases outside the gene matches: 5. Germline CDR1 reads LGHNA; CDR2 reads YSLEER. There are 15 residues in the CDR3. CDR3 amino acids: CASSQEWTGAHGYTF. The CDR3 DNA sequence: TGCGCCAGCAGCCAAGAGTGGACAGGGGCCCATGGCTACACCTTC.

This clonotype was observed at least ten times. As DNA, the CDR3 is TGTGCCAGCAGCAGGGGGCTCTCAGGTGGCTACACCTTC. This sequence encodes CASSRGLSGGYTF. The chain has TRBV27 and TRBJ1-2; the match to TRBD1 covers 8 bases. Germline CDR1 MNHEY, CDR2 SMNVEV (reference sequence). This CDR3 has 13 residues. With 6 bases clipped from V and 7 bases from J, the junction kept 7 bases outside the gene matches.

This clonotype was detected only a few times. The rearrangement uses TRBV7-6 and TRBJ2-2; 7 positions match TRBD2. V was pared by 4 bases and J by 3 bases, with 5 bases of the junction left unmatched. From germline, CDR1 is SGHVS and CDR2 FNYEAQ. There are 15 residues in the CDR3. The CDR3 DNA follows: TGTGCCAGCAGCTATTCCGGGGGGTACACCGGGGAGCTGTTTTTT. Translating it yields CASSYSGGYTGELFF.

This clonotype was found a few times. This chain links TRBV7-6 with TRBJ2-1; 13 bases line up with TRBD2. Looked up from germline, CDR1 is SGHVS and CDR2 is FNYEAQ. After removal of 4 bases from V and 5 bases from J, the junction contained 2 bases not matched to a gene. There are 15 residues in the CDR3. CDR3 residues: CASSWTSGSHNEQFF. The CDR3 region has the DNA TGTGCCAGCAGCTGGACTAGCGGGAGCCACAATGAGCAGTTCTTC.

This clonotype has only a few counts. The V and J genes are TRBV20-1 and TRBJ1-5, with a tentative D call TRBD1 (6 bases). From germline, CDR1 is DFQATT and CDR2 SNEGSKA (reference sequence). The CDR3 totals 14 residues. V was cut by 3 bases and J by 1 base, with 10 bases left in between. The CDR3 DNA is TGCAGTGCTAGGGACAGATTGAGCAATCAGCCCCAGCATTTT. It translates to CSARDRLSNQPQHF.

The chain employs TRBV6-6 and TRBJ1-5; possibly TRBD1 for D (5 bases). Germline CDR1 is MNHNY and CDR2 is SVGAGI (reference sequence). Trimming stripped 3 bases from V and 3 bases from J, with 9 bases between. CDR3 length: 14 amino acids. This chain's CDR3 is CASSYGGYNQPQHF. The CDR3 DNA follows: TGTGCCAGCAGTTATGGGGGGTACAATCAGCCCCAGCATTTT.

This clonotype was detected ten times or more. The gene calls are TRBV28 and TRBJ2-3, with 11 bases matching TRBD2. The J segment lost 2 bases and the V segment lost 5 bases, leaving 6 bases of the junction unmatched. Germline V gene sequence: CDR1 MDHEN, CDR2 SYDVKM. This CDR3 has 16 residues. The CDR3 DNA is TGTGCCAGCAGTATCGGACTAGCGGGCTCCACAGATACGCAGTATTTT. Translating it yields CASSIGLAGSTDTQYF.

This clonotype was seen many times. The V call is TRBV11-1, the J call TRBJ2-1, with D maybe TRBD2 (6 bases). Trimming removed 4 bases from V and 15 bases from J, with 13 bases in between. The CDR3 length is 11 residues. From germline, CDR1 is SGHAT and CDR2 FQDESV (reference sequence). The DNA for the CDR3 is TGTGCCAGCAGCTCTCCGGGACTTATGTTCTTC. This encodes CASSSPGLMFF. The full variable domain, in which reference TRBV11-1 and TRBJ2-1 provide the parts outside the CDR3, is EAEVAQSPRYKITEKSQAVAFWCDPISGHATLYWYRQILGQGPELLVQFQDESVVDDSQLPKDRFSAERLKGVDSTLKIQPAELGDSAMYLCASSSPGLMFFGPGTRLTVL.

The rearrangement links TRBV7-3 to TRBJ2-6; 7 nucleotides line up with TRBD1. In germline, CDR1 is SGHTA, CDR2 FQGTGA. This CDR3 is 15 amino acids long. Unmatched junction bases numbered 2, after V lost 4 bases and J lost 2 bases. In DNA, the CDR3 is TGTGCCAGCAGCTCAGACAGGGCTGGGGCCAACGTCCTGACTTTC. Protein sequence: CASSSDRAGANVLTF.

This clonotype was recorded at least ten times. V is TRBV12-3 or TRBV12-4 and J is TRBJ2-3; 8 bases match TRBD2. The J segment lost 2 bases and the V segment lost 3 bases, leaving 4 bases of the junction unmatched. The CDR3 covers 15 residues. The DNA for the CDR3 is TGTGCCAGCAGTTTTGCGGGAGGCCCCACAGATACGCAGTATTTT. Amino acids: CASSFAGGPTDTQYF.

The table lists this clonotype with a few counts. This chain joins TRBV6-2 or TRBV6-3 and TRBJ2-7; TRBD1 agrees at 8 bases. Germline V lookup: CDR1 MNHEY, CDR2 SVGEGT. The CDR3 is 15 amino acids. V shed 8 bases, J shed 1 base, and the junction held 10 bases outside the gene matches. The CDR3 here is CASGLSGGASYEQYF. The CDR3 nucleotides read TGTGCCAGCGGACTTTCAGGGGGCGCTTCCTACGAGCAGTACTTC.

The rearrangement links TRBV12-5 to TRBJ1-1; D is unclear. V lost 6 bases, J lost 2 bases, and 10 bases lay in between. The CDR3 spans 13 residues. CDR1 is LGHNT and CDR2 is FRNRAP in the germline V gene. The CDR3 region has the DNA TGTGCTAGTGGCCCCGGACGAAACACTGAAGCTTTCTTT. This sequence encodes CASGPGRNTEAFF.

This clonotype occurred many times. The chain recombines TRBV4-3 with TRBJ2-2; D is ambiguous. The CDR3 loop spans 14 amino acids. Trimming took 5 bases from V and 6 from J, leaving 13 bases between them. Germline-derived CDR1 and CDR2 are LGHNA and YSLEER. CDR3 nucleotides: TGCGCCAGCAGCTTTAACGGTGGACCCGGGGAGCTGTTTTTT. It translates to CASSFNGGPGELFF.

This clonotype was seen a handful of times. This chain links TRBV20-1 with TRBJ2-2; D not certain. The germline V gene encodes CDR1 DFQATT and CDR2 SNEGSKA (reference sequence). This CDR3 is built from 13 residues. Trimming pared 1 base from V and 2 bases from J, leaving 5 bases between. CDR3 sequence: CSARAPNTGELFF. The DNA for the CDR3 is TGCAGTGCTAGAGCACCTAACACCGGGGAGCTGTTTTTT.

The table lists this clonotype with a few counts. J is TRBJ2-1 and V is TRBV5-6, with D perhaps matching TRBD2 (5 bases). V gave up 4 bases and J gave up 2 bases, with 19 bases separating them. The CDR3 has 17 amino acids. Germline V gene lookup returns CDR1 SGHDT and CDR2 YYEEEE. CDR3 sequence: CASSLTLAADPYNEQFF. The CDR3 nucleotides read TGTGCCAGCAGCCTGACTCTCGCAGCGGACCCCTACAATGAGCAGTTCTTC.

There are a few counts of this clonotype. V is TRBV27 and J is TRBJ2-7, with D maybe TRBD2 (6 bases). V shed 3 bases and J shed 1 base, with 13 bases lying between them. The CDR3 contains 15 residues. The germline V gene encodes CDR1 MNHEY and CDR2 SMNVEV (reference sequence). CDR3 in DNA: TGTGCCAGCAGTTTGCAGGCGGGAATTTCCTACGAGCAGTACTTC. Translating gives CASSLQAGISYEQYF.

This clonotype was detected a few times. The gene calls are TRBV9 and TRBJ2-5; maybe TRBD1 (6 bases). V was trimmed by 3 bases and J by 1 base, leaving 10 bases between them. Per the germline V gene, CDR1 is SGDLS and CDR2 is YYNGEE. The CDR3 spans 14 residues. In DNA, the CDR3 is TGTGCCAGCAGCGCGACAGGCGTCCAAGAGACCCAGTACTTC. This codes for CASSATGVQETQYF.

The CDR3 loop is CASSPGQGGNSPLHF. The CDR3 DNA follows: TGTGCCAGTAGTCCGGGACAGGGGGGAAATTCACCCCTCCACTTT. This chain uses TRBV19 with TRBJ1-6; TRBD1 matches at 11 bases. Unmatched junction bases numbered 4, after V lost 5 bases and J lost 7 bases. Germline CDR1 is LNHDA and CDR2 is SQIVND (reference sequence). This CDR3 is 15 amino acids long.

The rearrangement uses TRBV9 and TRBJ2-7, with unresolved D. CDR3 length: 16 residues. CDR1 is SGDLS and CDR2 is YYNGEE in the germline V gene. Trimming stripped 3 bases from V and 0 bases from J, with 16 bases between. In DNA, the CDR3 is TGTGCCAGCAGCGGACCTTATAGTGAGAGCTCCTACGAGCAGTACTTC. Protein: CASSGPYSESSYEQYF.

This clonotype was seen a few times. V usage is TRBV6-5 and J usage is TRBJ2-1; D might be TRBD1 (5 bases). Germline lookup yields CDR1 MNHEY and CDR2 SVGAGI. V shed 6 bases and J shed 7 bases, with 25 bases lying between them. The CDR3 extends over 17 amino acids. The CDR3 sequence is CASSASQLVRVGNEQFF. The CDR3 nucleotides read TGTGCCAGCAGCGCATCCCAATTAGTCAGGGTGGGAAATGAGCAGTTCTTC.